The source of this T cell receptor beta chain is a study of regulatory T cells in long-lasting Graves disease (dated by TCRdb to the early 2020s). About the investigation overall: In the newly diagnosed Graves' disease group, patients had been taking antithyroid drugs for less than 3 months. This study used TCR sequencing and RNA sequencing of peripheral blood to compare persistent Graves' disease patients against newly diagnosed Graves' disease patients. The study took place in China and was registered as a clinical trial. A total of about 35 samples underwent TCR sequencing, from roughly 13 patients with persistent Graves' disease and 20 or so patients with newly diagnosed Graves' disease.

Library construction relied on multiplex PCR. Sequenced on an Illumina HiSeq 4000. TCR beta libraries were built with iRepertoire HTBI primers and Arm-PCR amplification of CDR3 regions. Before sequencing, the PCR products underwent gel purification. The authors processed their data as follows. Gene usage analysis of CDR3 amino acid clonotypes relied on the 55 to 80 TRBV and 15 or so TRBJ segments identified across samples. COPE and FqMerger were used to merge the filtered high-quality paired reads into contigs. BLAST was used to align contigs to IMGT TRBV, TRBD and TRBJ reference genes, and CDR3 was defined according to IMGT. Highly expanded clones were defined as clonotypes with a frequency above 0.1%. Shannon entropy was used to measure repertoire diversity, and the Gini coefficient was used to measure V-J evenness. Clonotypes shared by more than one individual were considered public. TCRdb passed the public sequencing reads through fastp at Q25 and MiXCR, retaining productive beta sequences. Each record represents a unique CDR3 protein, reported with the most common genes and DNA among its rows. TCRdb, rather than the study authors, made the V and J calls. Within this sample are roughly 560,000 distinct CDR3 sequences, with around 12% of them counted one time only. Of the sample, 8% to 10% is held by the ten largest clones.

The paper as a whole reports these results and caveats: A larger number of public clonotypes was shared among persistent patients (about 2,700) than among newly diagnosed patients (around 880). The authors noted that the small sample size was a limitation that may lower accuracy. TRBV28, TRBJ1-2 and TRBJ2-5 were preferentially used in persistent disease, while TRBV20-1 and TRBJ2-1 were favored in newly diagnosed disease. Peripheral blood alone was examined, since thyroid tissue, which constituted the primary lesion, could not be accessed. Persistent Graves' disease patients showed lower TCR Shannon entropy and fewer highly expanded clones than newly diagnosed patients, suggesting clonal expansion. Sequencing and analysis were limited to the TCR beta chain.

Concerning this clonotype: No antigen is known for it. No clone much larger than this one lies a single base away; base qualities are absent.

Between the V and J ends, shortened by 2 bases and 3 bases respectively, the junction contains 14 bases. The CDR3 sequence holds 14 residues, the cysteine and phenylalanine included. Kept here is only the CDR3 DNA, which spans 42 bases and is read in frame from base 1. For CDR1 and CDR2, the germline V gene (reference sequence) lists DFQATT and SNEGSKA. According to the study, the label for this sample's time point signals: newly diagnosed GD, antithyroid drugs for less than 3 months. For both TCR sequencing and RNA sequencing, RNA was extracted from PBMCs using TRIzol. The diagnosis of Graves' disease followed American Thyroid Association guidelines. Patients for the study were recruited at an endocrinology department in Xi'an, China. Each patient gave 8.5 to 9.5 milliliters of peripheral blood, collected in an EDTA anticoagulant tube. PBMCs were isolated by Ficoll Paque Plus density gradient separation without further T cell sorting. An Agilent 2100 Bioanalyzer and agarose gel were used to check RNA quality, while a NanoDrop 2000 measured RNA concentration.

The same sample was also studied in work on T cells in Graves' hyperthyroidism and ophthalmopathy. The second study's paper adds: Graves' hyperthyroidism was defined as stable when no progression to ophthalmopathy occurred over 18 months of follow-up. Hyperthyroidism patients were newly diagnosed, had a disease duration of under 2 months, and were aged 18 to 65 years. The study excluded patients with uncontrolled infections, other autoimmune diseases, pregnancy or lactation. Diagnoses were based on clinical symptoms, serum thyroxine and TRAb, thyroid ultrasound and orbital computed tomography. A first-round RT-PCR of the TCR CDR3 used the HTBI primer set with the Qiagen OneStep RT-PCR kit. Most expanded thyroid clonotypes (frequency above 0.001) were also detected in blood, a finding suggesting that blood repertoires may reflect thyroid immune responses. In cross-validation, a model built on a 13 V-J signature told ophthalmopathy apart from stable hyperthyroidism with 85% to 90% sensitivity and about 81% specificity, and in testing the same model reached 80%/75%. During validation, the model predicted progression to ophthalmopathy a median of approximately 6.5 months ahead of onset, with just under 71% sensitivity and about 75% specificity. To identify TCR V-J signatures that set the groups apart, the researchers used a discovery cohort of 100 patients, made up of 40 to 45 with Graves' ophthalmopathy and some 55 with stable Graves' hyperthyroidism. Prospective prediction of ophthalmopathy was tested in an independent validation cohort consisting of about 19 hyperthyroidism patients and some 17 patients who later progressed to ophthalmopathy. For training and testing, the roughly 93 patients in the discovery cohort were randomly divided in a 7:3 ratio. In several Graves' hyperthyroidism patients, the study also compared T-cell repertoires from thyroid tissue with T-cell repertoires from blood. Following sampling, methimazole starting at 30 mg daily was given to hyperthyroidism patients, and high-dose intravenous methylprednisolone was given to ophthalmopathy patients. Libraries were constructed in a second round of multiplex PCR, after which size selection and purification were performed. Paired-end sequencing of the libraries was performed with 100 bp reads on an Illumina HiSeq2000. SOAPnuke was used to process the raw data, with reads discarded if the reads contained adapters or uncalled bases, had a mean Phred below 15, or lacked an exact constant-primer or identifier match. High-quality paired reads were merged using COPE v1.2.5, and each unique nucleotide sequence was defined as a clonotype. MiTCR v1.1 was used to align clonotypes to the IMGT TRBV, TRBD and TRBJ reference segments. Only V-J combinations with frequency above 0.0001, covering approximately 99% of repertoires, were analysed. The TCS score was defined as the ratio of F50 (clonal expansion) to E x V (chaos), calculated using BLOSUM62-based TCRdist between CDR3 peptides within each V-J. Welch's t-statistics and random forest reduced some 510 V-J features to 13, which were used in a naive Bayes classifier (R e1071). No statistical method was used to fix the sample size in advance, and group allocation was not hidden from the investigators. The paper reports TCR Vbeta CDR3 sequencing of more than 120 peripheral blood samples: approximately 41 ophthalmopathy, some 80 hyperthyroidism and around 17 progressor patients.

The V and J segments used are TRBV20-1 and TRBJ2-7, with an unclear D gene assignment. The material sequenced was peripheral blood mononuclear cells (PBMCs), taken at new diagnosis, from a patient treated with antithyroid drugs. The sequence was collected from a woman under 40 with Graves disease. Donor details come from another sample of the same person, matched by shared clones. The CDR3 is CSARRPTANYEQYF. The DNA sequence reads TGCAGTGCTAGAAGACCAACGGCAAACTACGAGCAGTACTTC.